These T cell receptor beta chains were read from a single sample in a study of Ad26.COV2.S vaccination and SARS-CoV-2 variants. Clones were sequenced by immunoSEQ multiplex PCR, and TCRdb holds only the in-frame ones, with some missing. The data hold about 480,000 clones, with 87% observed a single time. This specimen consisted of peripheral blood, obtained in a trial of Ad26.COV2.S vaccine versus placebo. Receptor source: a person aged 18-60 years who received the Ad26.COV2.S COVID-19 vaccine or a placebo. The CDR3 runs from the conserved cysteine through the conserved F or W. The D gene is left open where the match is weak. A clone size is listed for some rows: how often the clone was seen (once, few, many), or a class if it is expanded.

cdr3_aa: CATSQALSKNIQYF
cdr3_nt: TGTGCCACCAGCCAGGCGTTGTCCAAAAACATTCAGTACTTC
d_call: NA
v_call: TRBV15
clone_size: NA
j_call: TRBJ2-4

cdr3_aa: CASSFEGVVSYNEQFF
cdr3_nt: TGCGCCAGCAGCTTTGAGGGAGTCGTGTCCTACAATGAGCAGTTCTTC
d_call: NA
v_call: TRBV5-1
clone_size: NA
j_call: TRBJ2-1

cdr3_aa: CASSQLRNEKLFF
cdr3_nt: TGCGCCAGCAGCCAACTAAGGAACGAAAAACTGTTTTTT
d_call: NA
v_call: TRBV4-1
clone_size: NA
j_call: TRBJ1-4

cdr3_aa: CASSQENSFNEKLFF
cdr3_nt: TGTGCCAGCAGCCAAGAGAACAGTTTTAATGAAAAACTGTTTTTT
d_call: NA
v_call: TRBV4-2
clone_size: NA
j_call: TRBJ1-4

cdr3_aa: CARDESGANVLTF
cdr3_nt: TGTGCCCGAGATGAATCTGGGGCCAACGTCCTGACTTTC
d_call: NA
v_call: TRBV7-2
clone_size: NA
j_call: TRBJ2-6

cdr3_aa: CASSPPRKGGDTQYF
cdr3_nt: TGTGCCAGCAGCCCACCTCGTAAGGGCGGAGATACGCAGTATTTT
d_call: NA
v_call: TRBV3-1/TRBV3-2
clone_size: once
j_call: TRBJ2-3

cdr3_aa: CASSMTGIVSYEQYF
cdr3_nt: TGTGCCAGCAGCATGACAGGAATCGTCTCCTACGAGCAGTACTTC
d_call: NA
v_call: TRBV5-4
clone_size: NA
j_call: TRBJ2-7

cdr3_aa: CASSWGYGYTF
cdr3_nt: TGTGCCAGCAGCTGGGGATATGGCTACACCTTC
d_call: NA
v_call: TRBV6-5
clone_size: NA
j_call: TRBJ1-2

cdr3_aa: CASSWRQTLTGELFF
cdr3_nt: TGTGCCAGCAGCTGGCGACAAACATTAACCGGGGAGCTGTTTTTT
d_call: NA
v_call: TRBV11-2
clone_size: few
j_call: TRBJ2-2

cdr3_aa: CSLTNIPGNTEAFF
cdr3_nt: TGCAGCCTTACAAATATTCCAGGGAACACTGAAGCTTTCTTT
d_call: NA
v_call: TRBV29-1
clone_size: once
j_call: TRBJ1-1

cdr3_aa: CSVEQGVSHGYTF
cdr3_nt: TGCAGCGTTGAGCAGGGGGTCTCGCATGGCTACACCTTC
d_call: TRBD1
v_call: TRBV29-1
clone_size: once
j_call: TRBJ1-2

cdr3_aa: CASTQAGGRIGTEAFF
cdr3_nt: TGTGCCAGTACCCAGGCCGGGGGAAGGATAGGCACTGAAGCTTTCTTT
d_call: NA
v_call: TRBV19
clone_size: NA
j_call: TRBJ1-1

cdr3_aa: CASRPSGRSADTQYF
cdr3_nt: TGTGCCAGCCGCCCCTCCGGGAGGAGCGCAGATACGCAGTATTTT
d_call: TRBD2
v_call: TRBV27
clone_size: NA
j_call: TRBJ2-3

cdr3_aa: CAWKPGQRGTEAFF
cdr3_nt: TGTGCCTGGAAGCCGGGACAGAGGGGCACTGAAGCTTTCTTT
d_call: TRBD1
v_call: TRBV30
clone_size: NA
j_call: TRBJ1-1